One and the same sample provided the 9 T cell receptor beta chains below, sequenced in a study of high-grade serous ovarian cancer treatment subgroups. Tumor samples were taken before definitive surgery or chemotherapy. The repertoire was sequenced with immunoSEQ multiplex PCR; TCRdb's copy has only in-frame clones and lacks some. The table lists about 2,700 clones, 60% to 85% of them singletons. The sequenced sample was tumor tissue. The origin of the receptors is a human donor with high-grade serous ovarian cancer.

The CDR3 DNA is TGTGCCAGCAGCTCCGGGACAGAGAATGAAAAACTGTTTTTT. Translated: CASSSGTENEKLFF. The genes are TRBV5-4 and TRBJ1-4; 7 bases align to TRBD1. The germline gives CDR1 SGHNT, CDR2 YYREEE (reference sequence). The CDR3 is 14 amino acids. J was trimmed by 5 bases and V by 3 bases; bases with no gene match: 4.

This clone was observed a handful of times. The chain carries TRBV29-1 and TRBJ1-2, with a possible D match to TRBD1 (5 bases). Looked up from germline, CDR1 is SQVTM and CDR2 is ANQGSEA. Trimming took off 5 bases at V and 2 bases at J, with 12 bases between the two ends. This CDR3 comprises 13 residues. The CDR3 DNA sequence: TGCAGCGTTTATGGGACGGACAACTATGGCTACACCTTC. Translating it yields CSVYGTDNYGYTF.

The chain has TRBV7-9 and TRBJ1-6; D remains unclear. The CDR3 covers 15 residues. V lost 4 bases to trimming and J lost 0 bases, with 7 bases between them. Germline V gene lookup returns CDR1 SEHNR and CDR2 FQNEAQ (reference sequence). The DNA of the CDR3 is TGTGCCAGCAGCTCCACCTACTCCTATAATTCACCCCTCCACTTT. Protein product: CASSSTYSYNSPLHF.

V is TRBV19 and J is TRBJ2-3; no reliable D call. Germline assignment: CDR1 LNHDA and CDR2 SQIVND (reference sequence). This CDR3 is 12 amino acids long. With 6 bases removed from V and 3 bases from J, the gap between germline ends came to 7 bases. The CDR3 coding sequence is TGTGCCAGTAGAAAGGGAACAGATACGCAGTATTTT. Translation: CASRKGTDTQYF.

The rearrangement joins TRBV13 to TRBJ2-3; D may correspond to TRBD1 or TRBD2 (5 bases each). Trimming left V 0 bases short and J 8 bases short, with 21 bases between. Germline V gives CDR1 PRHDT, CDR2 FYEKMQ (reference sequence). This CDR3 spans 17 amino acids. The CDR3 nucleotides read TGTGCCAGCAGCTTAGGCCTAATTGGGGGTACAACGGGTACGCAGTATTTT. It codes for CASSLGLIGGTTGTQYF.

This clone was seen only a few times. The chain combines TRBV2 with TRBJ1-1; 7 bases are a match to TRBD1. Looked up from germline, CDR1 is SNHLY and CDR2 is FYNNEI. The length of the CDR3 is 13 residues. V trimming: 5 bases; J trimming: 3 bases; junction bases outside the gene matches: 3. The CDR3 region has the DNA TGTGCCAGCAGTATTCAGGGGGACACTGAAGCTTTCTTT. This codes for CASSIQGDTEAFF.

The CDR3 sequence: CASSSGLSDTQYF. The DNA of the CDR3 is TGTGCCAGCAGCTCAGGACTGTCAGATACGCAGTATTTT. The genes are TRBV11-2 and TRBJ2-3, with a possible D match to TRBD2 (5 bases). Germline V gene lookup returns CDR1 SGHAT and CDR2 FQNNGV. The length of the CDR3 is 13 residues. The ends were cut back, 4 bases at V and 4 bases at J, with 9 bases in the middle. Looking up the rest from reference TRBV11-2 and TRBJ2-3 gives the full variable domain: EAGVAQSPRYKIIEKRQSVAFWCNPISGHATLYWYQQILGQGPKLLIQFQNNGVVDDSQLPKDRFSAERLKGVDSTLKIQPAKLEDSAVYLCASSSGLSDTQYFGPGTRLTVL.

The V gene is TRBV27, the J gene TRBJ1-4; D is unclear. The V end lost 3 bases, the J end lost 0 bases, and 5 bases lay between the germline ends. CDR1 is MNHEY and CDR2 is SMNVEV in the germline V gene (reference sequence). The CDR3 is 14 residues long. The chain's CDR3 is CASSFGATNEKLFF. The CDR3 DNA reads as TGTGCCAGCAGTTTTGGGGCAACTAATGAAAAACTGTTTTTT.

The rearrangement joins TRBV7-9 to TRBJ1-3; perhaps TRBD1 as D (5 bases). The V end was cut by 3 bases, the J end by 1 base, with 7 bases between. Germline loops: CDR1 SEHNR, CDR2 FQNEAQ (reference sequence). This CDR3 is built from 14 residues. The CDR3 nucleotides are TGTGCCAGCAGCTTCCAGGGATCTGGAAACACCATATATTTT. Translating gives CASSFQGSGNTIYF.